This T cell receptor (beta chain) was identified in a study of cytomegalovirus exposure and HLA in healthy donors. Germline V gene data show CDR1 as KGHSH and CDR2 as LQKENI. This CDR3 region has 13 residues. V lost 4 bases and J 5 bases, leaving 9 bases between the germline ends. A multiplex PCR was run with 60 Vbeta primers and 13 Jbeta primers. Assay used: immunoSEQ multiplex PCR; TCRdb lists only in-frame clones, some missing. This sample's table reports around 210,000 clones. Sequencing was done on a sample of PBMCs. The chain is built from TRBV18 and TRBJ1-5, with D perhaps matching TRBD1 (5 bases). The sequence was collected from a woman aged 25 to 39 in good health and CMV-seropositive. In nucleotides, the CDR3 is TGTGCCAGCTCACTCGACAGTTATCAGCCCCAGCATTTT. Translated: CASSLDSYQPQHF.